A selection of T cell receptor beta chains follows, all from one sample in a study of T cell responses to AZD1222 COVID-19 vaccine. Measured with immunoSEQ multiplex PCR; TCRdb has only the in-frame clones, and not every one. The sample has 120,000 to 150,000 clones; just over 90% are singletons. Sequences were derived from peripheral blood, sampled on day 0 of AZD1222 vaccination. Receptor source: an adult in good health. Both conserved end residues are part of each CDR3. The D gene is left open where the match is weak. Rows may omit the clone size; those that give it use once, few, many or a size class.

CDR3 DNA	CDR3 protein	J gene	clone size	V gene	D gene
TGTGCCAGCAGCCCCAGGGGTGGAAATTCACCCCTCCACTTT	CASSPRGGNSPLHF	TRBJ1-6	few	TRBV11-2	-
TGCGCCAGCAGCTTGGTGGGGCTAGCGGGAGTCTCCTACAATGAGCAGTTCTTC	CASSLVGLAGVSYNEQFF	TRBJ2-1	-	TRBV5-1	TRBD2
TGTGTCAGAACCCCTAAAGACCGTACAGAGACCCAGTACTTC	CVRTPKDRTETQYF	TRBJ2-5	-	TRBV7-5	-
TGTGCCAGCATCCAAGGGGGGATAGATGAAAAACTGTTTTTT	CASIQGGIDEKLFF	TRBJ1-4	-	TRBV6-5	-
TGCGCCAGCAGCCAAAGGACAGGGATCTACGAGCAGTACTTC	CASSQRTGIYEQYF	TRBJ2-7	-	TRBV5-1	TRBD1
TGCGCCAGCAGCCAAGATGAACTAGCGGGAGCCACCACAGATACGCAGTATTTT	CASSQDELAGATTDTQYF	TRBJ2-3	-	TRBV4-3	TRBD2
TGCGCCAGCAGCTTAGGGATAGTTACGGACAGGGCTGAAAAACTGTTTTTT	CASSLGIVTDRAEKLFF	TRBJ1-4	-	TRBV5-1	TRBD1
TGTGCCAGCAGTGTAACCCGGACAGGGGCTGAAGCTTTCTTT	CASSVTRTGAEAFF	TRBJ1-1	-	TRBV2	TRBD1
TGTGCCAGCAGCTTAGCGCTGGGGGCCGGGGAGCTGTTTTTT	CASSLALGAGELFF	TRBJ2-2	-	TRBV11-1	-
TGCGCCAGCAGCCCCGCCGGGGCACACAACACTGAAGCTTTCTTT	CASSPAGAHNTEAFF	TRBJ1-1	-	TRBV5-1	-
TGTGCCAGCAGCGGGGGGTTCTCCTACGAGCAGTACTTC	CASSGGFSYEQYF	TRBJ2-7	-	TRBV5-6	-
TGCAGTGCTAGTGTGTGGGAGGGCCTCTACAATGAGCAGTTCTTC	CSASVWEGLYNEQFF	TRBJ2-1	-	TRBV20-1	TRBD2
TGTGCCTGGGGGTGGGAGAACACCGGGGAGCTGTTTTTT	CAWGWENTGELFF	TRBJ2-2	once	TRBV30	-
TGTGCCAGCAGTTACTTGAGACAAGTCGACAATGAGCAGTTCTTC	CASSYLRQVDNEQFF	TRBJ2-1	-	TRBV6-5	-
TGTGCCAGCAGCGTCGAACACTACGAGCAGTACTTC	CASSVEHYEQYF	TRBJ2-7	once	TRBV9	-
TGTGCCAGCAGCTGGGACGGACTTTATAACGAGCAGTACTTC	CASSWDGLYNEQYF	TRBJ2-7	once	TRBV5-6	-